This paragraph covers one T cell receptor beta chain sequence. Antigen specificity is unknown. This record comes from a study of vaccination effects on CD4 cells after COVID-19. Study-wide results and caveats: Late post-vaccination, clones induced by infection and those induced by vaccine underwent marked clonal contraction.

Clones were sequenced by immunoSEQ multiplex PCR, and TCRdb holds only the in-frame ones, with some missing. The sample lists some 69,000 clones, around 76% seen once, with around 2.8% in the top ten. Sequencing followed a ViraFEST assay step that expanded antigen-specific CD4+ T cells with viral peptide pools. Researchers isolated CD4+ T cells once about 11 days of culture had elapsed. In the vaccine recipients, nucleocapsid antibodies were negative and there was no prior SARS-CoV-2 infection. The V end lost 2 bases, the J end lost 4 bases, and 8 bases lay between the germline ends. The CDR3 runs to 13 residues. From germline, CDR1 is KGHSH and CDR2 LQKENI.

The material sequenced was CD4+ T cells from PBMCs cultured with HCoV-NL63 spike peptides, taken before COVID-19 vaccination. This TCR was recovered from a human donor who received a COVID-19 vaccine. This chain links TRBV18 with TRBJ1-2; tentatively, D is TRBD1 (5 bases). The CDR3 loop reads CASSPSRVYGYTF. CDR3 DNA sequence: TGTGCCAGCTCACCATCCAGGGTCTATGGCTACACCTTC.